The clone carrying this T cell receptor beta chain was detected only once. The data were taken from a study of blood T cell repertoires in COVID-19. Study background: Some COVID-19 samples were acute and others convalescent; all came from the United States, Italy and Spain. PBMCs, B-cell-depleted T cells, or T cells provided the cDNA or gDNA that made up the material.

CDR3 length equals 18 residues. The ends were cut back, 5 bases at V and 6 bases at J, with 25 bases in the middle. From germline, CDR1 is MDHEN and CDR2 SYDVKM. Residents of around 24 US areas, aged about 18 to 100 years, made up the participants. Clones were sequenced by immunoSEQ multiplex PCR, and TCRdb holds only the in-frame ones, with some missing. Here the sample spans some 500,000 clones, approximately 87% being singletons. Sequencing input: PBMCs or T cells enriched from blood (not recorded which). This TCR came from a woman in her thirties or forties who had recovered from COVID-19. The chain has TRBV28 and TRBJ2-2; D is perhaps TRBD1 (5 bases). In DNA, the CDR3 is TGTGCCAGCAGTAGCTACCAGGGTAGGGGAATTGTTTCCGGGGAGCTGTTTTTT. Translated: CASSSYQGRGIVSGELFF.